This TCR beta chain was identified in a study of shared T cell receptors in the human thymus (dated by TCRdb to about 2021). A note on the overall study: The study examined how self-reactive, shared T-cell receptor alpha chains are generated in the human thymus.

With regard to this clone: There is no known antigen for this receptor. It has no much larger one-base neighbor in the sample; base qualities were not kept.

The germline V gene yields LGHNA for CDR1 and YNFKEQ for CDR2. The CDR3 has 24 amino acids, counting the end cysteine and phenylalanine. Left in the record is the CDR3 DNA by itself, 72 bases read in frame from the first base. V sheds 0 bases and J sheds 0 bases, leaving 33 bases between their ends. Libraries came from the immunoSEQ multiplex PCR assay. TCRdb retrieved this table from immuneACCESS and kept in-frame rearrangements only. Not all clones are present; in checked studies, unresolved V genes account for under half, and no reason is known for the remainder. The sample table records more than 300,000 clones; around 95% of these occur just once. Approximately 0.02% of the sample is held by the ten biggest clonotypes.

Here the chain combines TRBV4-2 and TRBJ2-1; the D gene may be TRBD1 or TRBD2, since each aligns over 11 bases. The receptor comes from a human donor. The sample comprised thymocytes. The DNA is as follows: TGTGCCAGCAGCCAAGACGGACAGGGGGCGCTGGCTAGCGGGAGGAAACTCTCCTACAATGAGCAGTTCTTC. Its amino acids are CASSQDGQGALASGRKLSYNEQFF.